The sequence of this TCR beta chain was determined in a study of blood T cell repertoires in COVID-19. The junction had 6 bases not matched to a gene; V was cut back by 6 bases and J by 2 bases. Looked up from germline, CDR1 is SNHLY and CDR2 is FYNNEI. The CDR3 covers 15 residues. In the authors' workflow: Reference gene primer amplification gave estimated nucleated cell counts. Measured with immunoSEQ multiplex PCR; TCRdb has only the in-frame clones, and not every one. V, J and clone size reflect that table, while D and trimming were determined from the DNA. The sample holds 150,000 to 200,000 clones; around 76% are singletons and the top ten take around a sixth. Participants were aged roughly 18 to 89 years, lived in some 23 US areas, and enrolled virtually.

The receptor was isolated from a woman aged 50 to 60 with acute COVID-19. Sequenced sample: PBMCs or T cells enriched from blood (not recorded which). The V call is TRBV2, the J call TRBJ1-5; TRBD1 aligns across 8 bases. The CDR3 DNA sequence: TGTGCCAGCAGCCGGACAGGGTTCGGCAATCAGCCCCAGCATTTT. It translates to CASSRTGFGNQPQHF.